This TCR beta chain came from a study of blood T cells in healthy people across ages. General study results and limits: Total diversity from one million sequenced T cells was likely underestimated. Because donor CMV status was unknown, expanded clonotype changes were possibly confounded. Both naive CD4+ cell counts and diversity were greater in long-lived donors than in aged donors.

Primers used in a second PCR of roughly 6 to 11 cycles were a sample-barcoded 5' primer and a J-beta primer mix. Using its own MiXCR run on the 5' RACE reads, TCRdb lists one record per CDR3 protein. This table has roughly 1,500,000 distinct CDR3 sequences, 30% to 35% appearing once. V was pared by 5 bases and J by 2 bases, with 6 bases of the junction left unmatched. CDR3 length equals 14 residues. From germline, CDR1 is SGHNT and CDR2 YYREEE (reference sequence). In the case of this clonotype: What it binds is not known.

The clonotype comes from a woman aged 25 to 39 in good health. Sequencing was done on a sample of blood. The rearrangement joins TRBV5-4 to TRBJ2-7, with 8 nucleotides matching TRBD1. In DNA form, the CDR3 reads TGTGCCAGCAGGCGTACAGGGGGGCCCTACGAGCAGTACTTC. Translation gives CASRRTGGPYEQYF.